This T cell receptor (beta chain) appears in the sequencing data of a study of blood T cell repertoires in COVID-19. About the research overall: PBMCs, B-cell-depleted T cells, or T cells were the source of the cDNA or gDNA that made up the material.

The cohort comprised adults aged about 18 to 100 years residing in about two dozen US areas. Categorization into cohorts depended on clinical history that participants reported. Original data processing: Researchers report that nucleated cell counts were estimated from reference gene primer amplification. The data were produced by immunoSEQ multiplex PCR, yet TCRdb's version contains in-frame clones alone and is incomplete. V and J calls and clone size are given by that table; D and trimming were obtained from the DNA. The sample includes around 180,000 clones, 89% seen only once; the top ten take about 2.2%. This clone was seen a single time. This clonotype originated in a woman in her thirties or forties with acute COVID-19. What was sequenced was PBMCs or T cells enriched from blood (not recorded which).

The CDR3 region is CASSLEDRVYTGELFF. In nucleotides, the CDR3 is TGTGCCAGCAGCTTAGAAGACAGGGTCTACACCGGGGAGCTGTTTTTT. V gene TRBV7-9 combines with J gene TRBJ2-2, with TRBD1 matching over 7 bases. The V and J ends lost 1 base and 3 bases, in that order; junction bases with no gene match: 5. The CDR3 runs 16 residues. Per germline, CDR1 SEHNR and CDR2 FQNEAQ (reference sequence).